These T cell receptor beta chains were read from a single sample in a study of blood T cell repertoires in COVID-19. The table came from immunoSEQ multiplex PCR; TCRdb's copy has only in-frame clones and leaves some out. The sample has roughly 250,000 clones, more than 65% seen once; the top ten hold 4%. The sequenced sample was peripheral blood. Receptors were obtained from a woman in her forties with active or convalescent COVID-19. Each CDR3 is given with its conserved first and last residue. A D gene is named only where the DNA matches it firmly. Size is omitted from some rows. Given values are once, few, many or a class for expanded clones.

few - TRBJ1-5 TRBV15 TGTGCCACCAGCAGAGAGGGTTCGGGGGGACTCCGGAGACAGCCCCAGCATTTT CATSREGSGGLRRQPQHF
- TRBD1 TRBJ1-4 TRBV19 TGTGCCAGTAGTCCGACGACAGGGAGTGAAAAACTGTTTTTT CASSPTTGSEKLFF
- - TRBJ1-2 TRBV25-1 TGTGCCAGCAGTCTTGGGGGCCCCTATGGCTACACCTTC CASSLGGPYGYTF
- TRBD1 TRBJ1-5 TRBV19 TGTGCCAGTAGTATACCGACAGGGACAACATTAGATCAGCCCCAGCATTTT CASSIPTGTTLDQPQHF
- - TRBJ1-5 TRBV2 TGTGCCAGCAGTGAGGCGGCAGGGCCATATAGCAATCAGCCCCAGCATTTT CASSEAAGPYSNQPQHF
few TRBD2 TRBJ2-2 TRBV5-5 TGTGCCAGCAGCTTGGTAGGCGGGGGGGCCGGGGAGCTGTTTTTT CASSLVGGGAGELFF
- TRBD1 TRBJ1-1 TRBV6-6 TGTGCCAGCAGGGGGGGAGACAGGGGGAACACTGAAGCTTTCTTT CASRGGDRGNTEAFF
- TRBD1 TRBJ2-1 TRBV2 TGTGCCAGCACCGGCCTGAGAACAGGGGACAATGAGCAGTTCTTC CASTGLRTGDNEQFF
- TRBD1 TRBJ1-5 TRBV19 TGTGCCAGTAGTGCAGGGACAGGGGGTATTCAGCCCCAGCATTTT CASSAGTGGIQPQHF
- - TRBJ1-1 TRBV5-6 TGTGCCAGCAGTCCGGTGGGGGGGCTGAACACTGAAGCTTTCTTT CASSPVGGLNTEAFF
- TRBD1 TRBJ1-6 TRBV27 TGTGCCAGCAGAGGGGACAGGTTTAATTCACCCCTCCACTTT CASRGDRFNSPLHF
- - TRBJ1-3 TRBV5-1 TGCGCCAGCAGCTTAGACGGGACTGGAAACACCATATATTTT CASSLDGTGNTIYF
- TRBD1 TRBJ1-1 TRBV3-1/TRBV3-2 TGTGCCAGCAGCCAACAAAACAGGGGAGCTTTCTTT CASSQQNRGAFF
- - TRBJ1-3 TRBV6-5 TGTGCCAGCAGGGGACTTGGAAACACCATATATTTT CASRGLGNTIYF
- TRBD1 TRBJ1-2 TRBV29-1 TGCAGCGGGTCACAGGGGGACGGCTACACCTTC CSGSQGDGYTF
- TRBD2 TRBJ2-3 TRBV5-1 TGCGCCAGCCGGAGGCTAGCGGGGGAAGATACGCAGTATTTT CASRRLAGEDTQYF
- - TRBJ1-6 TRBV3-1/TRBV3-2 TGTGCCAGCAGCCCGGACAGCGGAAATTCACCCCTCCACTTT CASSPDSGNSPLHF
few - TRBJ1-5 TRBV5-4 TGTGCCAGCAGGACAGAACCCGATCAGCCCCAGCATTTT CASRTEPDQPQHF
- - TRBJ2-5 TRBV30 TGTGCCTGGAGTCCAGGGGTGGAGACCCAGTACTTC CAWSPGVETQYF
- - TRBJ1-2 TRBV30 TGTGCCCGCGCCCTCGAGGGCACGGGGGACTACACCTTC CARALEGTGDYTF
- - TRBJ2-7 TRBV19 TGTGCCAGTAGCGTTACCGGGACAACCTACGAGCAGTACTTC CASSVTGTTYEQYF
- - TRBJ1-1 TRBV9 TGTGCCAGCAGCGTGGGGGGAACCTCGAACACTGAAGCTTTCTTT CASSVGGTSNTEAFF
- - TRBJ1-1 TRBV10-3 TGTGCCATCAGTGAAAGCTACGGAGCCCAGAACACTGAAGCTTTCTTT CAISESYGAQNTEAFF
- TRBD1 TRBJ1-2 TRBV19 TGTGCCAGTAGTGGCCATTCGGGACAGGTCGACTTTTTCTATGGCTACACCTTC CASSGHSGQVDFFYGYTF
once TRBD1 TRBJ2-1 TRBV6-5 TGTGCCAGCAGGGCAGACAGGGACCCCTACAATGAGCAGTTCTTC CASRADRDPYNEQFF
- TRBD2 TRBJ2-1 TRBV29-1 TGCAGCGGCAACCGCGGGGGGGATGAGCAGTTCTTC CSGNRGGDEQFF